The rows below give T cell receptor beta chains drawn from one sample of a study of CD8 T cells in Susac syndrome. MiXCR, run by TCRdb on the immunoSEQ multiplex PCR reads, gives a single entry per CDR3 protein. The table has about 85,000 distinct CDR3 sequences, approximately 95% seen once; the top ten hold 0.46%. The sample comprised CD8+ T cells from PBMCs. The source is a human donor with Susac syndrome. Both conserved end residues are part of each CDR3. The D gene is left open where the match is weak. Size is omitted from some rows. Given values are once, few, many or a class for expanded clones.

v_call,clone_size,d_call,j_call,cdr3_aa,cdr3_nt
TRBV4-1,NA,TRBD2,TRBJ2-7,CASSQEGGSDEQYF,TGCGCCAGCAGCCAAGAGGGCGGGAGTGACGAGCAGTACTTC
TRBV5-1,once,NA,TRBJ1-1,CASSLAGPEAFF,TGCGCCAGCAGCTTGGCAGGGCCTGAAGCTTTCTTT
TRBV10-3,NA,NA,TRBJ2-6,CATGTSYSGANVLTF,TGTGCCACAGGGACTTCCTACTCTGGGGCCAACGTCCTGACTTTC
TRBV7-8,NA,TRBD1,TRBJ1-1,CASSFRTGYTEAFF,TGTGCCAGCAGCTTTAGGACAGGGTACACTGAAGCTTTCTTT
TRBV6-5,NA,TRBD2,TRBJ2-1,CASSLLAGDEQFF,TGTGCCAGCAGCCTTCTAGCGGGAGATGAGCAGTTCTTC
TRBV13,NA,NA,TRBJ1-3,CASSLEAGNTGDTIYF,TGTGCCAGCAGCTTAGAGGCTGGGAATACGGGAGACACCATATATTTT
TRBV12-5,NA,NA,TRBJ2-5,CASGALGETQYF,TGTGCTAGTGGTGCCCTCGGAGAGACCCAGTACTTC
TRBV5-6,NA,NA,TRBJ2-2,CASSWSSGELFF,TGTGCCAGCAGCTGGAGTTCCGGGGAGCTGTTTTTT
TRBV10-3,NA,TRBD1,TRBJ1-1,CATQGTGAGTEAFF,TGTGCCACCCAAGGGACAGGGGCAGGCACTGAAGCTTTCTTT
TRBV27,NA,TRBD2,TRBJ2-5,CASSPRLAGHQETQYF,TGTGCCAGCAGTCCCCGACTAGCGGGGCACCAAGAGACCCAGTACTTC
TRBV29-1,NA,NA,TRBJ2-2,CSVPGMRTGELFF,TGCAGCGTTCCAGGGATGAGAACCGGGGAGCTGTTTTTT
TRBV25-1,NA,TRBD2,TRBJ2-1,CASSESSGRYGEQFF,TGTGCCAGCAGTGAATCCAGCGGGAGATATGGCGAGCAGTTCTTC
TRBV4-3,NA,NA,TRBJ2-7,CASSQDPSGLYYEQYF,TGCGCCAGCAGCCAAGATCCTTCCGGACTCTACTACGAGCAGTACTTC
TRBV20-1,NA,TRBD1,TRBJ1-1,CSARWTGENTEAFF,TGCAGTGCTAGATGGACAGGGGAAAACACTGAAGCTTTCTTT
TRBV29-1,NA,TRBD2,TRBJ2-1,CSVSGTSEGTAEQFF,TGCAGCGTTTCTGGGACTAGCGAGGGTACCGCTGAGCAGTTCTTC
TRBV7-8,once,TRBD2,TRBJ2-3,CASSSLTSGIVTDTQYF,TGTGCCAGCAGCTCTCTCACTAGCGGGATTGTGACAGATACGCAGTATTTT
TRBV20-1,NA,NA,TRBJ2-3,CSAIQPRTDTQYF,TGCAGTGCTATCCAACCTAGAACAGATACGCAGTATTTT
TRBV7-9,NA,NA,TRBJ2-1,CASSLAGVPDEQFF,TGTGCCAGCAGCTTAGCGGGAGTCCCGGATGAGCAGTTCTTC
TRBV23-1,once,NA,TRBJ2-4,CASSQSKAGGDIQYF,TGCGCCAGCAGTCAATCGAAGGCTGGCGGGGACATTCAGTACTTC
TRBV20-1,NA,NA,TRBJ1-1,CSASSGSISEAFF,TGCAGTGCTAGTTCCGGGTCTATATCTGAAGCTTTCTTT
TRBV7-9,once,NA,TRBJ2-1,CASSLAVGDEQFF,TGTGCCAGCAGCTTAGCGGTTGGGGATGAGCAGTTCTTC
TRBV4-1,NA,TRBD1,TRBJ2-1,CASSQATGIRNEQFF,TGCGCCAGCAGCCAAGCGACAGGGATCCGCAATGAGCAGTTCTTC
TRBV4-1,NA,TRBD2,TRBJ2-3,CASSQVAGAADTQYF,TGCGCCAGCAGCCAAGTGGCGGGAGCTGCAGATACGCAGTATTTT
TRBV12-3/TRBV12-4,NA,NA,TRBJ2-7,CASRGDEEQYF,TGTGCCAGCCGTGGTGACGAGGAGCAGTACTTC
TRBV7-9,NA,NA,TRBJ2-1,CASSWPGDREQFF,TGTGCCAGCAGCTGGCCGGGGGATCGAGAGCAGTTCTTC
TRBV7-9,NA,TRBD1,TRBJ1-1,CATDRGNTEAFF,TGTGCCACCGACAGGGGTAACACTGAAGCTTTCTTT
TRBV20-1,NA,NA,TRBJ2-7,CSARYSRLSYEQYF,TGCAGTGCTAGATACTCCCGACTATCCTACGAGCAGTACTTC
TRBV7-3,NA,NA,TRBJ2-5,CASSNGGVGETQYF,TGTGCCAGCAGCAACGGAGGGGTTGGGGAGACCCAGTACTTC
TRBV12-3/TRBV12-4,NA,NA,TRBJ2-1,CASSRPLGEEQFF,TGTGCCAGCAGTCGCCCACTAGGGGAAGAGCAGTTCTTC
TRBV9,NA,NA,TRBJ2-7,CASSVATGEQYF,TGTGCCAGCAGCGTAGCCACGGGCGAGCAGTACTTC
TRBV27,NA,NA,TRBJ1-2,CASSLGPQWGYTF,TGTGCCAGCAGTTTAGGGCCCCAGTGGGGCTACACCTTC